This TCR beta chain was sequenced during a study of blood T cell repertoires in COVID-19. Study as a whole: T cells, B-cell-depleted T cells, or PBMCs provided the cDNA or gDNA that served as material.

TCRdb keeps only in-frame clones here, not all; method: immunoSEQ multiplex PCR. Of over 50,000 clones listed, 84% are singletons. The ends lost 5 bases at V and 1 base at J; junction bases unmatched: 1. Germline assignment: CDR1 SGHAT and CDR2 FQNNGV. This CDR3 contains 15 residues. V and J are TRBV11-2 and TRBJ2-3, with TRBD2 matching 12 bases. Sequencing input: peripheral blood. This receptor was obtained from a man aged 55 to 70 with COVID-19, enrolled during active disease. This CDR3 is CASSGLAGRTDTQYF. For the CDR3, the DNA is TGTGCCAGCAGCGGACTAGCGGGACGCACAGATACGCAGTATTTT.